The entry below gives a single TCR beta chain sequence along with its context. These data come from a study of cytomegalovirus exposure and HLA in healthy donors. V was cut by 5 bases and J by 7 bases, with 11 bases left in between. CDR1 SGHTA and CDR2 FQGNSA come from the germline V gene. The CDR3 is 13 residues long. With 60 Vbeta and 13 Jbeta primers, the PCR was carried out. Data came from immunoSEQ multiplex PCR; TCRdb stores just in-frame clones and leaves some out. The repertoire consists of about 140,000 clones, with over 50% occurring once and the leading ten covering 1.6%. The sequencing input was PBMCs. This TCR derives from a human donor in good health. The chain combines TRBV7-2 with TRBJ1-4; tentative D call: TRBD1 (6 bases). This chain's CDR3 is CASSRQGFEKLFF. CDR3 in DNA: TGTGCCAGCAGCCGCCAGGGGTTTGAAAAACTGTTTTTT.